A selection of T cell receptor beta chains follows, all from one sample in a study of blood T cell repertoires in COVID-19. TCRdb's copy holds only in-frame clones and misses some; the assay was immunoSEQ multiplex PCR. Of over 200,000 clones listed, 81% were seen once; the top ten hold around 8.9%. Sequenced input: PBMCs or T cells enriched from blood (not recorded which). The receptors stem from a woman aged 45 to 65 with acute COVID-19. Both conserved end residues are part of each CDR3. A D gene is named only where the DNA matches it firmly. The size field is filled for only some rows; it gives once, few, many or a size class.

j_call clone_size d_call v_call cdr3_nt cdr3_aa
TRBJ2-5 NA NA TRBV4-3 TGCGCCAGCAGCCAAGGGCATTACAGGGTAGAAGAGACCCAGTACTTC CASSQGHYRVEETQYF
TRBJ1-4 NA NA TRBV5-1 TGCGCCAGCAGCCAATCAACTAATGAAAAACTGTTTTTT CASSQSTNEKLFF
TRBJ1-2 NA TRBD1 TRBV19 TGTGCCAGTAGTAACTGGACAGGCTTCTATGGCTACACCTTC CASSNWTGFYGYTF
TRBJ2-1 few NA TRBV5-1 TGCGCCAGCAGCTCTAGTGCATCAAATGAGCAGTTCTTC CASSSSASNEQFF
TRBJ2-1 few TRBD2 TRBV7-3 TGTGCCAGCAGCCCGGGACTAAGAAATGAGCAGTTCTTC CASSPGLRNEQFF
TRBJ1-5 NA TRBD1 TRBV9 TGTGCCAGCAGTGAGACAGGGGGCTTGAGGGGCAATCAGCCCCAGCATTTT CASSETGGLRGNQPQHF
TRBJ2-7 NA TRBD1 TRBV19 TGTGCCAGCCAGGACAGGGTGGGGTCCTACGAGCAGTACTTC CASQDRVGSYEQYF
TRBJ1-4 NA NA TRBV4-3 TGCGCCAGCAGCCAAACATGGCCTCTTAATGAAAAACTGTTTTTT CASSQTWPLNEKLFF
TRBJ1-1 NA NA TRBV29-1 TGCAGCGTTGAGGACAAGGGGTTGAACACTGAAGCTTTCTTT CSVEDKGLNTEAFF
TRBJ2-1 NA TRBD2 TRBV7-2 TGTGCCAGCAGCCAAAACCAGCGGGACCTCCTTGGGGAGCAGTTCTTC CASSQNQRDLLGEQFF
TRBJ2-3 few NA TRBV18 TGTGCCAGCTCACCAACGGCCCTAGGCACAGATACGCAGTATTTT CASSPTALGTDTQYF
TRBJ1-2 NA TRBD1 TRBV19 TGTGCCAGTAGCACACAAGAGCCCACCGGGACAGGGGGAACTGGCTACACCTTC CASSTQEPTGTGGTGYTF
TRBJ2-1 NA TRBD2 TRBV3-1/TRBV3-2 TGTGCCAGCAGCCGCCGGACTAGTCTGAATGAGCAGTTCTTC CASSRRTSLNEQFF
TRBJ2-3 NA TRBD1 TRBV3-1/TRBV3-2 TGTGCCAGCAGCCCAACAGGGGGCAGCACAGATACGCAGTATTTT CASSPTGGSTDTQYF
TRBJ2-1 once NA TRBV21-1 TGTGCCAGCAGCAAAATACAGGGGAAAGGCAATGAGCAGTTCTTC CASSKIQGKGNEQFF
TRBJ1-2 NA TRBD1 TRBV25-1 TGTGCCAGCAGTGAGCCAGGGACAGGGGGCGCAGTCTATGGCTACACCTTC CASSEPGTGGAVYGYTF
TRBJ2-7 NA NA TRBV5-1 TGCGCCAGCAGCGTCGGAGTTGGGGGGTTCTACGAGCAGTACTTC CASSVGVGGFYEQYF
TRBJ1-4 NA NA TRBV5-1 TGCGCCAGCAGCTTCGGGTCCGAACTAAATGAAAAACTGTTTTTT CASSFGSELNEKLFF
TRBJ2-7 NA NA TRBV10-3 TGTGCCATCAGATCGGCGAGCGGGCGGCCCTACGAGCAGTACTTC CAIRSASGRPYEQYF
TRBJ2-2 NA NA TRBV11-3 TGTGCCAGCAGGCTCCGCGGGACCGGGGAGCTGTTTTTT CASRLRGTGELFF
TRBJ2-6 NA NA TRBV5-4 TGTGCCAGCAGCTTGGACAGGTTAACGAGCTCTGGGGCCAACGTCCTGACTTTC CASSLDRLTSSGANVLTF
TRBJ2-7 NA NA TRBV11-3 TGTGCCAGCAGCTTAGTATCGGGGAGGCTCTACGAGCAGTACTTC CASSLVSGRLYEQYF
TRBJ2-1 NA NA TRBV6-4 TGTGCCAGCAGTGACGGCAGGGCCTACAATGAGCAGTTCTTC CASSDGRAYNEQFF
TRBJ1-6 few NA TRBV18 TGTGCCAGCTCACCAGGCCAGGGTGATTCACCCCTCCACTTT CASSPGQGDSPLHF
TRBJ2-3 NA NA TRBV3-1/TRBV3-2 TGTGCCAGCAGCCAAGTATCTCCGCGGGTATATTTT CASSQVSPRVYF
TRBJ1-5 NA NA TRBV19 TGTGCCAGTAGCGACGCTTCGGGGGAAAACCAGCCCCAGCATTTT CASSDASGENQPQHF
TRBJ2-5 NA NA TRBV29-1 TGCAGCGTTCTCGGACAGCAAGAGACCCAGTACTTC CSVLGQQETQYF
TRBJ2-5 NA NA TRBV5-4 TGTGCCAGCAGCAAACAGGGTGGAGAGACCCAGTACTTC CASSKQGGETQYF
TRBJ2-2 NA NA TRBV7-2 TGTGCCAGCAGCCCCCATAGGGGTGGCACCGGGGAGCTGTTTTTT CASSPHRGGTGELFF
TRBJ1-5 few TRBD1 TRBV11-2 TGTGCCAGCAGCTCACAGGGGACGAGCAATCAGCCCCAGCATTTT CASSSQGTSNQPQHF
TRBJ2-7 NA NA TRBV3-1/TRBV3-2 TGTGCCAGCAGCCATCCTCTACAGGCGGAAAGCTCCTACGAGCAGTACTTC CASSHPLQAESSYEQYF
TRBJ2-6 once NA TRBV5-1 TGCGCCAGCAGGAGGGACTCGGAACCTGGGGCCAACGTCCTGACTTTC CASRRDSEPGANVLTF
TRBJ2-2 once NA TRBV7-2 TGTGCCAGCAGCTTGTACACGAGGAGCATCGGGGAGCTGTTTTTT CASSLYTRSIGELFF
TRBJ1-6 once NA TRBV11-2 TGTGCCAGCAGCTTAGATGGGAGAAGGGGGAATTCACCCCTCCACTTT CASSLDGRRGNSPLHF
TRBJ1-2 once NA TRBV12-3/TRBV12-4 TGTGCCAGCAGTTTTGCAGGGGCCTATGGCTACACCTTC CASSFAGAYGYTF
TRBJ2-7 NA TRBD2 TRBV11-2 TGTGCCAGCAGCTCCGGAAGCGGGAGGGGCTACGAGCAGTACTTC CASSSGSGRGYEQYF
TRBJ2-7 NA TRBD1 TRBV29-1 TGCAGCGTATTCCAGGGAAATCAGGGGGTAAAGTACTTC CSVFQGNQGVKYF
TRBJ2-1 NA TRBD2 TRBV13 TGTGCCAGCAGCTTAAAGGCGGGGGGCTCCTACAATGAGCAGTTCTTC CASSLKAGGSYNEQFF
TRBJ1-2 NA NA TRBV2 TGTGCCAGCAGTGCGTCAGACAAAAACTCCTATGGCTACACCTTC CASSASDKNSYGYTF
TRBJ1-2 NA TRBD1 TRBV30 TGTGCCTGGAGTGAACAGACAGGGGGGGGCTATGGCTACACCTTC CAWSEQTGGGYGYTF
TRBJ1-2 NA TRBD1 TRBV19 TGTGCCAGTAGTATCGGGACAGGAGATATTACCCCCTATGGCTACACCTTC CASSIGTGDITPYGYTF
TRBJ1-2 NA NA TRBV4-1 TGCGCCAGCAGCCTTCGACAGGACGGCTACACCTTC CASSLRQDGYTF
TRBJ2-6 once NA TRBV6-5 TGTGCCAGCTCTCGGTCCTCTGGGGCCAACGTCCTGACTTTC CASSRSSGANVLTF
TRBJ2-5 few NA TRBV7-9 TGTGCCAGCAGCGGTCCAGGGGCCTTTGGGACCCAGTACTTC CASSGPGAFGTQYF
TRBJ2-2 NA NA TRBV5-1 TGCGCCAGCAGCTTAGAGCTGGGGGCTACCGGGGAGCTGTTTTTT CASSLELGATGELFF
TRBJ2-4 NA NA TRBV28 TGTGCCAGCGGCCCCGTGGGGCAGGTCTTCAATCGTGGCATTCAGTACTTC CASGPVGQVFNRGIQYF
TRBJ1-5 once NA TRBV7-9 TGTGCCAGCAGCCCCGGTTCGGGGAATCAGCCCCAGCATTTT CASSPGSGNQPQHF
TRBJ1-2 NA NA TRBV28 TGTGCCAGCAGACTGACGAACCTAGACTATGGCTACACCTTC CASRLTNLDYGYTF
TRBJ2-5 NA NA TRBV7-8 TGTGCCAGCAGCTTAGTAACAGCACGGGAGACCCAGTACTTC CASSLVTARETQYF
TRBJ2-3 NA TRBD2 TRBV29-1 TGCAGCGTTCGTTCCTCTTCAGCGGGGGGCCCGGATACGCAGTATTTT CSVRSSSAGGPDTQYF
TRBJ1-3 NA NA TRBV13 TGTGCCAGCAGCATAGGACAGCTCTCTGGAAACACCATATATTTT CASSIGQLSGNTIYF
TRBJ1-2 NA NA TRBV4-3 TGCGCCAGCAGCCAAGATAGGACTGACTATGGCTACACCTTC CASSQDRTDYGYTF
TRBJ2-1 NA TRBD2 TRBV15 TGTGCCACCAGCTTGGGACTAGCGGGAGCCACCTCCTACAATGAGCAGTTCTTC CATSLGLAGATSYNEQFF
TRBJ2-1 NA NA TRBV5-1 TGCGCCAGCAGCGGGGCCGGGCCACTCAATGAGCAGTTCTTC CASSGAGPLNEQFF
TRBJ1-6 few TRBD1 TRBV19 TGTGCCAGTATGCAGGACAGGGGGCGCGAGTCACCCCTCCACTTT CASMQDRGRESPLHF